This T cell receptor (beta chain) was sequenced for a study of cytomegalovirus exposure and HLA in healthy donors. V gave up 4 bases and J gave up 4 bases, with 10 bases separating them. Germline V gives CDR1 SGDLS, CDR2 YYNGEE. This CDR3 is 13 amino acids long. PCR used 60 Vbeta primers and 13 Jbeta primers. Clones were sequenced by immunoSEQ multiplex PCR, and TCRdb holds only the in-frame ones, with some missing. The profile covers about 190,000 clones, with around 80% appearing a single time and roughly 0.99% taken by the ten largest. V usage is TRBV9 and J usage is TRBJ2-3; no firm D call. The sample was PBMCs. The sequence derives from a woman aged 40 to 49 in good health and CMV-seronegative. The DNA for the CDR3 is TGTGCCAGCAGCCTCGCGTTGGCAGATACGCAGTATTTT. Protein sequence: CASSLALADTQYF.